The T cell receptor (beta chain) described here comes from a study of T cell responses to AZD1222 COVID-19 vaccine. Whole-study context: Second-dose schedules of about 4 or about 12 weeks were combined.

Details on this clone: Its antigen remains unidentified.

Clones were sequenced by immunoSEQ multiplex PCR, and TCRdb holds only the in-frame ones, with some missing. Of 110,000 to 150,000 clones in the sample, 93% were seen once. Study results and limitations: Females made up more of the donors, who were largely white British, and clonal diversity may have come out too low. Variant regions that are unmutated are reportedly the target of nearly half of spike-specific TCRs.

The CDR3 sequence is 14 residues long. V shed 3 bases and J shed 0 bases, with 9 bases lying between them. Germline assignment: CDR1 GTSNPN and CDR2 SVGIG (reference sequence). The chain combines TRBV30 with TRBJ2-1; D possibly corresponds to TRBD2 (6 bases). The receptor was isolated from an adult in good health. The starting material was peripheral blood, obtained on day 0 of AZD1222 vaccination. The chain's CDR3 is CAWRAGFSYNEQFF. The DNA of the CDR3 is TGTGCCTGGAGGGCGGGGTTCTCCTACAATGAGCAGTTCTTC.